These T cell receptor beta chains were read from a single sample in a study of CD8 T cells in ankylosing spondylitis. TCRdb fed the 5' RACE reads into MiXCR, producing one record per CDR3 protein. The sample records approximately 130,000 distinct CDR3 sequences, about an eighth being singletons. Specimen: blood, either unsorted or a sorted T cell fraction (not recorded which). These receptors originate from a female donor with ankylosing spondylitis or in good health (not recorded which). Both conserved end residues are part of each CDR3. The D gene is left open where the match is weak. The size field is filled for only some rows; it gives once, few, many or a size class.

j_call v_call d_call clone_size cdr3_nt cdr3_aa
TRBJ2-7 TRBV6-5 - many TGTGCCAGCAGTTACTCGACGGAGGGGGGATCCTACGAGCAGTACTTC CASSYSTEGGSYEQYF
TRBJ1-1 TRBV7-9 - many TGTGCCAGCAGCACGAGACAGTCACTCACTGAAGCTTTCTTT CASSTRQSLTEAFF
TRBJ1-1 TRBV29-1 TRBD1 few TGCAGCGTTCTCCGACAGGGTCCCACTGAAGCTTTCTTT CSVLRQGPTEAFF
TRBJ2-5 TRBV3-1 - many TGTGCCAGCAGCCAAGGACTCTTCCTAGAGACCCAGTACTTC CASSQGLFLETQYF
TRBJ1-1 TRBV7-3 - many TGTGCCAGCAGCTCCCGTATGAACACTGAAGCTTTCTTT CASSSRMNTEAFF
TRBJ2-2 TRBV12-3/TRBV12-4 TRBD2 - TGTGCCAGCAGTTTAGCCGGGACTAGCGGGGTCACCGGGGAGCTGTTTTTT CASSLAGTSGVTGELFF
TRBJ1-1 TRBV5-1 - many TGCGCCAGCAGCCCCCAGGGTACACCGAGCACTGAAGCTTTCTTT CASSPQGTPSTEAFF
TRBJ1-1 TRBV14 - many TGTGCCAGCAGCCAATCAGGGAACACTGAAGCTTTCTTT CASSQSGNTEAFF
TRBJ1-2 TRBV20-1 TRBD1 many TGCAGTGCTAGCGGACAGACCGGGACAGGGCTCGCCTATGGCTACACCTTC CSASGQTGTGLAYGYTF
TRBJ2-1 TRBV5-1 - many TGCGCCAGCAGGTCGGGCGGCCCCTACAATGAGCAGTTCTTC CASRSGGPYNEQFF
TRBJ1-1 TRBV11-2 TRBD1 many TGTGCCAGCAGCCCAGTCCAGGGACAGGGGGCTTTCTTT CASSPVQGQGAFF
TRBJ2-3 TRBV12-3/TRBV12-4 TRBD1 many TGTGCCGACCGGGACAGCAACACAGATACGCAGTATTTT CADRDSNTDTQYF
TRBJ1-1 TRBV29-1 - many TGCAGCGTTGTGGGAGGTACTTCTGAAGCTTTCTTT CSVVGGTSEAFF
TRBJ1-5 TRBV5-1 - many TGCGCCAGCAGCTTGGGGGGACAAGTCAATCAGCCCCAGCATTTT CASSLGGQVNQPQHF
TRBJ2-3 TRBV29-1 - many TGCAGCGTTGAAGAGAGGGCAGATACGCAGTATTTT CSVEERADTQYF
TRBJ1-1 TRBV30 - many TGTGCCGGGGGAGTTATGAACACTGAAGCTTTCTTT CAGGVMNTEAFF
TRBJ2-2 TRBV29-1 TRBD2 many TGCAGCGTTGCCTCTAGCGGGGGGGCGAGCCGGGAGCTGTTTTTT CSVASSGGASRELFF
TRBJ2-7 TRBV7-9 - many TGTGCCAGCAGTACAGGGCGCTCCTACGAGCAGTACTTC CASSTGRSYEQYF
TRBJ1-4 TRBV11-2 TRBD1 many TGTGCCAGCAGCTTAGGTGTGGACAGGGGAAGCGAAAAACTGTTTTTT CASSLGVDRGSEKLFF
TRBJ2-3 TRBV9 - many TGTGCCAGCAGCGTAGCCGCAGATACGCAGTATTTT CASSVAADTQYF
TRBJ2-1 TRBV12-3/TRBV12-4 - many TGTGCCAGCAGTCCCTCCGAGAACTACAATGAGCAGTTCTTC CASSPSENYNEQFF
TRBJ2-7 TRBV6-1 - many TGTGCCAGCAGGTTGCGGGACTTCCCTTTCTACGAGCAGTACTTC CASRLRDFPFYEQYF
TRBJ2-5 TRBV20-1 - - TGCACCGCAAGTGTCCAAGAGACCCAGTACTTC CTASVQETQYF
TRBJ2-5 TRBV12-3/TRBV12-4 TRBD2 many TGTGCCAGCAGTTTGGACTCTAGCGGGAGGGCCCAAGAGACCCAGTACTTC CASSLDSSGRAQETQYF
TRBJ2-5 TRBV7-2 - many TGTGCCAGCAGCTTAGTCGAGACCCAGTACTTC CASSLVETQYF
TRBJ2-7 TRBV30 - - TGTGCCTGGAGTTCCCACTACGAGCAGTACTTC CAWSSHYEQYF
TRBJ2-7 TRBV9 - - TGTGCCAGCAGCGTAGCTTACAGGGGGGGCGAGCAGTACTTC CASSVAYRGGEQYF
TRBJ2-7 TRBV10-2 TRBD2 many TGCGCCAGCAGTGAGTCTGCCAGCGGGAGAGGATACGAGCAGTACTTC CASSESASGRGYEQYF
TRBJ2-5 TRBV5-1 TRBD2 many TGCGCCAGCAGCTCCCAAACTAGCGGTGGAGAGACCCAGTACTTC CASSSQTSGGETQYF
TRBJ2-7 TRBV28 - many TGTGCCAGCAGTTTTGGTTCGTATCGGGGCTCCTACGAGCAGTACTTC CASSFGSYRGSYEQYF
TRBJ2-1 TRBV29-1 - many TGCAGCGTTGAAGATTTCCGGGACTCTTCGTACAATGAGCAGTTCTTC CSVEDFRDSSYNEQFF
TRBJ1-2 TRBV5-1 - many TGCGCCAGCAGCTTGGAGGGACATAATAACTATGGCTACACCTTC CASSLEGHNNYGYTF
TRBJ1-2 TRBV5-1 - many TGCGCCAGCGGTCAGGCTAACTATGGCTACACCTTC CASGQANYGYTF
TRBJ2-5 TRBV3-1 TRBD1 many TGTGCCAGCAGCCAAGAGAAACACAGGGGCGGCGAGACCCAGTACTTC CASSQEKHRGGETQYF
TRBJ1-5 TRBV5-5 - - TGTGCCAGCAGCTTATCGGGGCGGCCCCAGCATTTT CASSLSGRPQHF
TRBJ1-2 TRBV5-1 - - TGCGCCAGCAGCTTGGGAGGACAGCCCCTCTATGGCTACACCTTC CASSLGGQPLYGYTF
TRBJ1-3 TRBV7-9 - many TGTGCCAGCAGAACTGACAGTACCTCTGGAAACACCATATATTTT CASRTDSTSGNTIYF
TRBJ2-2 TRBV5-1 TRBD1 many TGCGCCAGCAGCTTTCGACCGGGACAGGGATTCACCGGGGAGCTGTTTTTT CASSFRPGQGFTGELFF
TRBJ1-2 TRBV12-3/TRBV12-4 - many TGTGCCAGCTCCCTAGACCTCTATGGCTACACCTTC CASSLDLYGYTF
TRBJ2-1 TRBV29-1 TRBD2 - TGCAGCGTTGAGGTAGCGGGAGACAGTGAGCAGTTCTTC CSVEVAGDSEQFF
TRBJ2-7 TRBV20-1 - many TGCAGTGCTAGAGATATAGGTCTTCGTGCGTACGAGCAGTACTTC CSARDIGLRAYEQYF
TRBJ2-1 TRBV24-1 - many TGTGCCACCAGTGAGGGTGCACTTGTCCGTGAGCAGTTCTTC CATSEGALVREQFF
TRBJ2-3 TRBV12-3/TRBV12-4 - - TGTGCCAGCAGTTTTCTACAGGGTGCAGATACGCAGTATTTT CASSFLQGADTQYF
TRBJ2-3 TRBV5-1 - many TGCGCCAGCAGCTTCACCGGCCTTGACACAGATACGCAGTATTTT CASSFTGLDTDTQYF
TRBJ2-3 TRBV5-5 - many TGTGCCAGCACCGGGGTAGTCCTAGCCACAGATACGCAGTATTTT CASTGVVLATDTQYF
TRBJ1-2 TRBV12-3/TRBV12-4 - many TGTGCCAGCACACGCATCGGGTGGAACTATGGCTACACCTTC CASTRIGWNYGYTF
TRBJ2-7 TRBV20-1 TRBD1 many TGCAGTGCTGTGGGGGACAGGGAAACTACCTACGAGCAGTACTTC CSAVGDRETTYEQYF
TRBJ1-2 TRBV12-3/TRBV12-4 TRBD1 many TGTGCCAGCAGTTTGACAGGGGCGGATGGCTACACCTTC CASSLTGADGYTF
TRBJ2-7 TRBV5-1 - few TGCGCCAGCAGCTCCTTCCGACAGGGCGGGGATTACGAGCAGTACTTC CASSSFRQGGDYEQYF
TRBJ2-7 TRBV24-1 TRBD1 many TGTGCCACCAGCCCAGACAGGGGCTACGAGCAGTACTTC CATSPDRGYEQYF
TRBJ2-2 TRBV5-5 - many TGTGCCAGCAGCCGGGACGGATCCTACACCGGGGAGCTGTTTTTT CASSRDGSYTGELFF
TRBJ2-1 TRBV7-6 - few TGTGCCAGCAGCCCAGGCGAGAGCTCCTACAATGAGCAGTTCTTC CASSPGESSYNEQFF
TRBJ1-5 TRBV5-1 - many TGCGCCAGCAGCTGGGCGGGGGGATATCAGCCCCAGCATTTT CASSWAGGYQPQHF
TRBJ2-3 TRBV5-4 - many TGTGCCAGCACCTTCCGCGGGGGCCGCACAGATACGCAGTATTTT CASTFRGGRTDTQYF
TRBJ2-2 TRBV14 TRBD2 many TGTGCCAGCAGCCACGGGACTAGCGGAAGCACCGGGGAGCTGTTTTTT CASSHGTSGSTGELFF
TRBJ1-5 TRBV24-1 - many TGTGCCACCAGTGACTCTCGGGGCAGGGTTGGTCAGCCCCAGCATTTT CATSDSRGRVGQPQHF
TRBJ2-5 TRBV20-1 TRBD1 - TGCAGTGCTAAAAAATCACAGGGGCGCTGGGAGACCCAGTACTTC CSAKKSQGRWETQYF
TRBJ2-1 TRBV29-1 - many TGCAGCGCCCAAGGAGCGGTCTCCTACAATGAGCAGTTCTTC CSAQGAVSYNEQFF
TRBJ2-5 TRBV20-1 TRBD2 many TGCAGTGCTAGAGACCAGACTAGCGGGGGGGAACTGCAGTACTTC CSARDQTSGGELQYF
TRBJ2-1 TRBV5-1 - many TGCGCCAGCAGCTTGGGACCGTCGTCCTACAATGAGCAGTTCTTC CASSLGPSSYNEQFF